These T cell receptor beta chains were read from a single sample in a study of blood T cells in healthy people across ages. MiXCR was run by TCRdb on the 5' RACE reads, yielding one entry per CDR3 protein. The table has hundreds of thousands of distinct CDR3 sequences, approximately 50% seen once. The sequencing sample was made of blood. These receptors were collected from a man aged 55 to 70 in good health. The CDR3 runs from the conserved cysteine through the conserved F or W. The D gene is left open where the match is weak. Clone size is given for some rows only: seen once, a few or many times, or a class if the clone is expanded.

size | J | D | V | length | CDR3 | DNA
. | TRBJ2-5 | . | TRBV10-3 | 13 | CAISRTWEETQYF | TGTGCCATCAGTCGGACTTGGGAGGAGACCCAGTACTTC
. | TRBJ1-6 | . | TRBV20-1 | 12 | CSARPPGWALHF | TGCAGTGCTAGACCTCCGGGATGGGCCCTCCACTTT
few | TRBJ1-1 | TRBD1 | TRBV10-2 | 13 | CASSEQGQTEAFF | TGCGCCAGCAGTGAACAGGGGCAGACTGAAGCTTTCTTT
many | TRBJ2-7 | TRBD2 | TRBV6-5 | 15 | CASRGGTSGRYEQYF | TGTGCCAGCAGAGGCGGGACTAGCGGCAGGTACGAGCAGTACTTC
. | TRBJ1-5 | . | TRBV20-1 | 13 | CSARDRVGQPQHF | TGCAGTGCTAGAGACAGGGTGGGTCAGCCCCAGCATTTT
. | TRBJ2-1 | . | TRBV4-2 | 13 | CASSQDRGGEQFF | TGTGCCAGCAGCCAAGATCGTGGGGGTGAGCAGTTCTTC
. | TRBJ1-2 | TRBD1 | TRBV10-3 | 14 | CAAGQGPVDYGYTF | TGTGCCGCTGGACAGGGCCCGGTCGACTATGGCTACACCTTC
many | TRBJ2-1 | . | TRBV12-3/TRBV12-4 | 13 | CASSSPLSGEQFF | TGTGCCAGCAGTTCCCCCCTAAGCGGGGAGCAGTTCTTC
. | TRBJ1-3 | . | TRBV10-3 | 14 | CAINSAISGNTIYF | TGTGCCATCAATTCAGCGATCTCTGGAAACACCATATATTTT
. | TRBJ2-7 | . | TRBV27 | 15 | CASSLVGQSAYEQYF | TGTGCCAGCAGTTTAGTAGGGCAGTCTGCCTACGAGCAGTACTTC
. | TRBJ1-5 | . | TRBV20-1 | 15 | CSARDLGYSNQPQHF | TGCAGTGCTAGAGATCTCGGTTATAGCAATCAGCCCCAGCATTTT
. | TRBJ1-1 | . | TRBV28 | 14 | CASSLTLPNTEAFF | TGTGCCAGCAGTCTAACCCTCCCGAACACTGAAGCTTTCTTT
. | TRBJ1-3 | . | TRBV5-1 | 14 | CASSLESSGNTIYF | TGCGCCAGCAGCTTGGAGTCCTCTGGAAACACCATATATTTT
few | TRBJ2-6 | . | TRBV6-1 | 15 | CASSEPLTGANVLTF | TGTGCCAGCAGTGAACCACTGACTGGGGCCAACGTCCTGACTTTC
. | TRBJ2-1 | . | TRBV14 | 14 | CASSEGGHYNEQFF | TGTGCCAGCAGCGAGGGGGGGCACTACAATGAGCAGTTCTTC
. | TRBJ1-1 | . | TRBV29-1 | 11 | CSVPQGPKAFF | TGCAGCGTTCCTCAGGGACCCAAAGCTTTCTTT
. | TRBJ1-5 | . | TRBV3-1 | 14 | CASSPLQGNQPQHF | TGTGCCAGCAGCCCCCTGCAGGGGAACCAGCCCCAGCATTTT
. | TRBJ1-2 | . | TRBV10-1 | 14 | CASSPGLGAFGYTF | TGCGCCAGCAGCCCAGGGTTAGGGGCCTTTGGCTACACCTTC
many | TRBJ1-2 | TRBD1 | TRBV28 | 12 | CASRTGSYGYTF | TGTGCCAGCAGGACAGGGTCCTATGGCTACACCTTC
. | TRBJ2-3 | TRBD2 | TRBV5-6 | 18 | CASRAGGLTPLSTDTQYF | TGTGCCAGCAGAGCGGGGGGGCTAACCCCACTTAGCACAGATACGCAGTATTTT
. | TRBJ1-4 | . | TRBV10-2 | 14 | CASSHAGANEKLFF | TGCGCCAGCAGCCACGCAGGGGCTAATGAAAAACTGTTTTTT
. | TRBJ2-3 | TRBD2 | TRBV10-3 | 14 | CAIQGSGGGDTQYF | TGTGCCATCCAGGGTAGCGGGGGCGGAGATACGCAGTATTTT
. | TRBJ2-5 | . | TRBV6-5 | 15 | CASSYSPGTQETQYF | TGTGCCAGCAGTTACTCCCCGGGAACGCAAGAGACCCAGTACTTC